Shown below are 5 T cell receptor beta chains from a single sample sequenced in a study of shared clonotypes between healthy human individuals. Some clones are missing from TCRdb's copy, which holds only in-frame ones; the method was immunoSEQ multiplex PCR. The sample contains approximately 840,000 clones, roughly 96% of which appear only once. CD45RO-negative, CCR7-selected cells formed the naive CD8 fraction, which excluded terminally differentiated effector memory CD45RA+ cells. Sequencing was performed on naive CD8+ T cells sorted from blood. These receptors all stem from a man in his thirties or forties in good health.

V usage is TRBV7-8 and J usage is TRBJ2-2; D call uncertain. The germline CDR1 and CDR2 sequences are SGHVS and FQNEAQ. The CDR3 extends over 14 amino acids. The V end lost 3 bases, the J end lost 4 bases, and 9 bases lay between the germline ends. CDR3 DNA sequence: TGTGCCAGCAGCTTTTCGGTTTCCACCGGGGAGCTGTTTTTT. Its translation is CASSFSVSTGELFF.

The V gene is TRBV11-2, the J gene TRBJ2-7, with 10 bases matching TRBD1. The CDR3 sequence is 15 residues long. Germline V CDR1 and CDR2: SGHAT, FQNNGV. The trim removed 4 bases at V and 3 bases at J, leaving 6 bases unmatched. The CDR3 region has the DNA TGTGCCAGCAGCTCACCCGGGACAGGGGTCTACGAGCAGTACTTC. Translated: CASSSPGTGVYEQYF.

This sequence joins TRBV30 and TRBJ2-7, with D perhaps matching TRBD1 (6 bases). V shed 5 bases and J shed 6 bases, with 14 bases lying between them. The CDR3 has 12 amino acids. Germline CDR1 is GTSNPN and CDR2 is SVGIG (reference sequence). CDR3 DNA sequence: TGTGCCTGGGAACCGGGACACTCCGAGCAGTACTTC. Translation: CAWEPGHSEQYF. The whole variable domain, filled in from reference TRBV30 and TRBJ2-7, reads SQTIHQWPATLVQPVGSPLSLECTVEGTSNPNLYWYRQAAGRGLQLLFYSVGIGQISSEVPQNLSASRPQDRQFILSSKKLLLSDSGFYLCAWEPGHSEQYFGPGTRLTVT.

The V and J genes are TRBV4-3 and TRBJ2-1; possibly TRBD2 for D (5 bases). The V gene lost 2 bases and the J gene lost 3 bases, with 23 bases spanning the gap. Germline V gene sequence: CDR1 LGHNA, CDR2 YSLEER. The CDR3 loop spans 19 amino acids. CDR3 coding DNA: TGCGCCAGCAGCCAACAAGAAGGAGGCTCGTTTTCGTACTACAATGAGCAGTTCTTC. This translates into CASSQQEGGSFSYYNEQFF.

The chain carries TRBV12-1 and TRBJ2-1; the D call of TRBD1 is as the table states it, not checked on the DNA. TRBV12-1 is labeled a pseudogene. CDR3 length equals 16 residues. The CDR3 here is CASSFEQGPCYNEQFF. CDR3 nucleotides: TGTGCCAGCAGCTTTGAGCAGGGGCCCTGTTACAATGAGCAGTTCTTC.